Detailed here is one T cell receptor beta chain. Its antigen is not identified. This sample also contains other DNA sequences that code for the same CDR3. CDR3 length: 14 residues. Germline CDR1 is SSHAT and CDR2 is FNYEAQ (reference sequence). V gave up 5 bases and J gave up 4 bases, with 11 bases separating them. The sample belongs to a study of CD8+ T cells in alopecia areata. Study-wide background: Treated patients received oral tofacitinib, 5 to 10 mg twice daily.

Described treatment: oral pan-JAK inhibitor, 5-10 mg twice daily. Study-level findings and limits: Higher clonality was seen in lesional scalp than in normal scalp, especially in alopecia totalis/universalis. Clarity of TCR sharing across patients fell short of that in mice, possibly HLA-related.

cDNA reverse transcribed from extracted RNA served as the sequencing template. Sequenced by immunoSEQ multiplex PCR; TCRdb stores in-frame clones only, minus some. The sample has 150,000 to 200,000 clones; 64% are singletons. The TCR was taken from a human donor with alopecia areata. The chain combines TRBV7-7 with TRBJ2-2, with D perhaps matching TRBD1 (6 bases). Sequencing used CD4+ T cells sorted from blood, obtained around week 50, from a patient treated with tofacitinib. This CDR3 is CASSLDRRTGELFF. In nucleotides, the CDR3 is TGTGCCAGCAGCCTCGACAGGCGCACCGGGGAGCTGTTTTTT.